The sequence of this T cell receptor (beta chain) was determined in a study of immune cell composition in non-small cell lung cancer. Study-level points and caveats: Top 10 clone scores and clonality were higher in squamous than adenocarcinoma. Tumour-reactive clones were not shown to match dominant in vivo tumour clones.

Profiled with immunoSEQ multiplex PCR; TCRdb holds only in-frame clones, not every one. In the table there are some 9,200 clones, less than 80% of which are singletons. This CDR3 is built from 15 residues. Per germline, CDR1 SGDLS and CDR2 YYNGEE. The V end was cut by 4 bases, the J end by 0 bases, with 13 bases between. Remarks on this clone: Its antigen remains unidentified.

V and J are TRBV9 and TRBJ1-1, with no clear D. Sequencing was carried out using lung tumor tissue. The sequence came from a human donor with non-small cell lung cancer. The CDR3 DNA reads TGTGCCAGCAGCCGCGCAGGTTACATGAACACTGAAGCTTTCTTT. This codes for CASSRAGYMNTEAFF.